This T cell receptor (beta chain) was obtained from a study of cytomegalovirus exposure and HLA in healthy donors. Overall study findings and caveats: In an earlier analysis, in some 500 donors, most V segments appeared productive either ~87% or ~30% of the time. The study recorded over 150 TCR beta chains that were cytomegalovirus-associated. As was reported, the classifier diagnosed cytomegalovirus status with high specificity and sensitivity.

PCR used 60 Vbeta primers and 13 Jbeta primers. The data were produced by immunoSEQ multiplex PCR, yet TCRdb's version contains in-frame clones alone and is incomplete. The top ten clones hold 15% to 20% of a sample with under 85,000 clones, approximately 74% of them seen once. This clone has just one count. The antigen is undetermined. The CDR3 has 15 residues. With V trimmed by 1 base and J by 5 bases, 7 bases remained unmatched. Looked up from germline, CDR1 is MDHEN and CDR2 is SYDVKM. All donors participated as healthy donors of bone marrow. The specimen was PBMCs. This chain joins TRBV28 and TRBJ2-7, with 8 bases lining up with TRBD1. This clonotype originated in a man aged 40-50 years in good health and CMV-seropositive. The CDR3 reads CASSLSRTGQDEQYF. CDR3 bases: TGTGCCAGCAGTTTATCCAGGACAGGGCAGGACGAGCAGTACTTC.